This note documents a single TCR beta chain sequence. Its antigen is unidentified. This entry is derived from a study of T cell repertoires in cytomegalovirus infection. About the study: It was the public TCR beta signatures that indicated both CMV infection and matching HLA type. General study findings and limits: Cumulative public TCR beta family frequency identified CMV carriers with the relevant HLA. Dominating the ex vivo response were HLA-C-restricted CMV-specific TCR beta clonotypes.

Between the trimmed V and J ends, which lost 1 base and 11 bases, there was a span of 9 bases. CDR1 and CDR2 (germline): DFQATT, SNEGSKA (reference sequence). CDR3 length: 11 residues. TCRdb passed the reads through MiXCR, listing each CDR3 protein once. The sample consists of around 530,000 distinct CDR3 sequences, 26% of them appearing once. The clonotype was recovered from a human donor in good health (CMV status not recorded). Some clones in this sample may be carry-over from other donors' samples. V gene TRBV20-1 combines with J gene TRBJ1-5, with D tentatively TRBD1 (5 bases). The sequencing sample was made of PBMCs. In DNA form, the CDR3 reads TGCAGTGCTAGAGCGCTACAGGCCCAGCATTTT. Its translation: CSARALQAQHF.